These 25 T cell receptor beta chains were sequenced from one sample in a study of T cell repertoires in cytomegalovirus infection. TCRdb redid the calling of the reads with MiXCR, one entry per CDR3 protein. This sample has under 300,000 distinct CDR3 sequences, with over 15% found just once. The sequenced material came from CD8+ T cells from PBMCs. The receptors were gathered from a human donor in good health (CMV status not recorded). Some clones in this sample may be carry-over from other donors' samples.

The rearrangement links TRBV9 to TRBJ2-7; TRBD1 is a possible D gene (5 bases). The CDR3 extends over 14 amino acids. V was trimmed by 3 bases and J by 2 bases, leaving 12 bases between them. Germline CDR1 and CDR2: SGDLS and YYNGEE. The CDR3 protein is CASSAGDSAYEQYF. CDR3 in DNA: TGTGCCAGCAGCGCAGGCGACAGCGCCTACGAGCAGTACTTC.

This clonotype was counted many times. The chain combines TRBV6-5 with TRBJ1-1; 7 bases are shared with TRBD1. With V trimmed by 0 bases and J by 0 bases, 7 bases remained unmatched. Germline assignment: CDR1 MNHEY and CDR2 SVGAGI. The CDR3 has 17 residues. The CDR3 region is CASSYSRTGGMNTEAFF. The CDR3 region has the DNA TGTGCCAGCAGTTACTCCCGGACAGGCGGCATGAACACTGAAGCTTTCTTT.

This clonotype was picked up many times. The CDR3, as DNA: TGTGCCAGTAGGGTCACGCGCAGGGGGCTGGACGAGCAGTACTTC. This codes for CASRVTRRGLDEQYF. V usage is TRBV28 and J usage is TRBJ2-7, with 8 bases fitting TRBD1. This CDR3 contains 15 residues. The germline CDR1 and CDR2 sequences are MDHEN and SYDVKM. V was clipped by 9 bases and J by 5 bases; unmatched bases: 15.

The chain is built from TRBV4-1 and TRBJ2-1; 11 bases agree with TRBD2. V lost 4 bases, J lost 8 bases, and 4 bases stayed unmatched. Per the germline V gene, CDR1 is MGHRA and CDR2 is YSYEKL. The CDR3 has 14 amino acids. CDR3 DNA sequence: TGCGCCAGCAGCCGACTAGCGGGGAGCGATGAGCAGTTCTTC. As protein: CASSRLAGSDEQFF.

This clonotype showed up many times. The chain has TRBV6-1 and TRBJ1-2; 11 bases are shared with TRBD1. V shed 4 bases, J shed 4 bases, and the junction held 11 bases outside the gene matches. From germline, CDR1 is MNHNS and CDR2 SASEGT. The CDR3 sequence is 17 residues long. The CDR3 reads CASSGPWTGGLRYGYTF. The DNA of the CDR3 is TGTGCCAGCAGTGGACCATGGACAGGGGGCTTACGCTATGGCTACACCTTC.

This clonotype was detected ten times or more. The V and J genes are TRBV7-9 and TRBJ2-7, with 10 bases aligning to TRBD1. From germline, CDR1 is SEHNR and CDR2 FQNEAQ (reference sequence). V was clipped by 6 bases and J by 3 bases; unmatched bases: 8. The CDR3 is 15 amino acids. The CDR3 nucleotides read TGTGCCAGCAGGCTGACAGGGGGCCAAGACTACGAGCAGTACTTC. Protein: CASRLTGGQDYEQYF.

This clonotype has at least ten counts. The chain has TRBV7-8 and TRBJ2-2, with D possibly matching TRBD2 (5 bases). From germline, CDR1 is SGHVS and CDR2 FQNEAQ. The CDR3 sequence is 15 residues long. Trimming removed 5 bases from V and 4 bases from J, with 14 bases in between. The CDR3 nucleotides read TGTGCCAGCAGCCTCGGCCGCGCGGGCACCGGGGAGCTGTTTTTT. This codes for CASSLGRAGTGELFF.

Ten or more counts support this clonotype. This chain uses TRBV11-2 with TRBJ2-6, with D unresolved. Per germline, CDR1 SGHAT and CDR2 FQNNGV. The CDR3 spans 15 residues. Deletions cut 3 bases from V and 0 bases from J, with 6 bases between. CDR3 DNA sequence: TGTGCCAGCAGCTTTCAGTACTCTGGGGCCAACGTCCTGACTTTC. Translating gives CASSFQYSGANVLTF. The variable domain in full, with the rest retrieved from reference TRBV11-2 and TRBJ2-6, is EAGVAQSPRYKIIEKRQSVAFWCNPISGHATLYWYQQILGQGPKLLIQFQNNGVVDDSQLPKDRFSAERLKGVDSTLKIQPAKLEDSAVYLCASSFQYSGANVLTFGAGSRLTVL.

The rearrangement links TRBV29-1 to TRBJ1-1; no reliable D call. The V and J ends lost 5 bases and 1 base respectively, with 8 bases between them. The germline CDR1 and CDR2 sequences are SQVTM and ANQGSEA. The CDR3 runs 12 residues. The CDR3 nucleotides read TGCAGCGTTAGAGGGTCGAACACTGAAGCTTTCTTT. It translates to CSVRGSNTEAFF.

This clonotype has at least ten counts. This chain connects TRBV7-8 to TRBJ2-1; possibly TRBD2 for D (6 bases). V lost 7 bases and J lost 7, with 26 bases in between. This CDR3 has 17 amino acids. Germline values: CDR1 SGHVS, CDR2 FQNEAQ. The CDR3: CASTHRSYETRTNEQFF. CDR3 in DNA: TGTGCCAGCACTCATAGAAGTTACGAGACTAGAACGAATGAGCAGTTCTTC.

This clonotype was detected ten times or more. V usage is TRBV7-8 and J usage is TRBJ1-4; D gene uncertain. Looked up from germline, CDR1 is SGHVS and CDR2 is FQNEAQ. This CDR3 has 14 residues. V shed 3 bases and J shed 7 bases, with 12 bases lying between them. The CDR3 nucleotides are TGTGCCAGCAGCTTCCCAACAAGTGGTGAAAAACTGTTTTTT. It translates to CASSFPTSGEKLFF.

This clonotype was seen more than once but under ten times. V and J are TRBV28 and TRBJ2-7, with a possible D match to TRBD2 (5 bases). CDR1 and CDR2 from the germline V gene are MDHEN and SYDVKM. The CDR3 has 13 residues. Trimming cost V 7 bases and J 7 bases, with 17 bases left between them. CDR3 nucleotide sequence: TGTGCCAGCACGGCTAGCCGGACGGGAGAGCAGTACTTC. Protein: CASTASRTGEQYF.

This clonotype was seen ten or more times. This rearrangement joins TRBV12-3 or TRBV12-4 to TRBJ1-2, with D maybe TRBD1 (5 bases). This CDR3 has 13 amino acids. The ends were cut back, 5 bases at V and 3 bases at J, with 10 bases in the middle. DNA of the CDR3: TGTGCCAGCAGTCCCGGGGCCTACTATGGCTACACCTTC. Its translation is CASSPGAYYGYTF.

The rearrangement uses TRBV19 and TRBJ2-2; the D is unclear. Looked up from germline, CDR1 is LNHDA and CDR2 is SQIVND (reference sequence). V was shortened by 3 bases and J by 5 bases, with 13 bases between the two germline ends. CDR3 length equals 15 residues. The CDR3, as DNA: TGTGCCAGTAGTATTGTGCCTGGGGAAACCGGGGAGCTGTTTTTT. Protein product: CASSIVPGETGELFF.

This chain uses TRBV7-3 with TRBJ2-3; D is unclear. Germline CDR1 and CDR2: SGHTA and FQGTGA. CDR3 length equals 13 residues. The V end was cut by 5 bases, the J end by 4 bases, with 10 bases between. Here the CDR3 reads CASSTPGPDTQYF. The CDR3 DNA follows: TGTGCCAGCAGCACCCCTGGGCCAGATACGCAGTATTTT.

This clonotype was detected a few times. The rearrangement joins TRBV14 to TRBJ1-2; 7 nucleotides match TRBD1. From germline, CDR1 is SGHDN and CDR2 FVKESK. V gave up 4 bases and J gave up 0 bases; unmatched junction bases: 5. The CDR3 contains 15 residues. Written as DNA, the CDR3 is TGTGCCAGCAGCCCCGGGACAGTGCCTAACTATGGCTACACCTTC. Translated, it gives CASSPGTVPNYGYTF.

This CDR3 reads CSVGVEQFF. CDR3 DNA: TGCAGCGTAGGAGTGGAGCAGTTCTTC. The chain employs TRBV29-1 and TRBJ2-1; D remains ambiguous. This CDR3 is 9 amino acids long. In germline, CDR1 is SQVTM, CDR2 ANQGSEA. V was pared by 6 bases and J by 10 bases, with 7 bases between.

The chain has TRBV14 and TRBJ2-7; D possibly corresponds to TRBD1 (5 bases). This CDR3 is 15 amino acids long. Trimming stripped 4 bases from V and 1 base from J, with 14 bases between. The V gene's germline CDR1 is SGHDN and CDR2 FVKESK. The CDR3 protein is CASSRLGALSYEQYF. DNA for the CDR3: TGTGCCAGCAGCCGGTTAGGGGCCTTGTCCTACGAGCAGTACTTC.

The chain is built from TRBV29-1 and TRBJ2-1, with 14 bases matching TRBD2. The V gene end was trimmed by 2 bases and the J gene end by 0 bases; junction bases not matched to a gene: 12. CDR3 length: 20 amino acids. Germline-derived CDR1 and CDR2 are SQVTM and ANQGSEA. CDR3 amino acids: CSVELQGLAGVRSSYNEQFF. The DNA for the CDR3 is TGCAGCGTTGAATTGCAGGGACTAGCGGGGGTCCGTAGCTCCTACAATGAGCAGTTCTTC.

The chain joins TRBV29-1 to TRBJ2-7; D assignment may be TRBD1 or TRBD2 (6 bases each). V gave up 1 base and J gave up 6 bases, with 22 bases separating them. This CDR3 contains 16 residues. Germline CDR1 SQVTM, CDR2 ANQGSEA. CDR3 protein: CSVEGGAGNPLPEQYF. The CDR3 DNA reads as TGCAGCGTTGAAGGGGGGGCGGGGAACCCCCTTCCCGAGCAGTACTTC.

This clonotype was seen only a few times. This chain links TRBV29-1 with TRBJ1-2; no definite D call. Deletions cut 3 bases from V and 0 bases from J, with 8 bases between. Germline loops: CDR1 SQVTM, CDR2 ANQGSEA. The CDR3 length is 13 residues. This CDR3 reads CSVDRATNYGYTF. CDR3 nucleotide sequence: TGCAGCGTTGATCGGGCCACTAACTATGGCTACACCTTC.

This clonotype appeared a few times. The CDR3 nucleotides are TGCGCCAGCAGCCAAGAAGTCCCAGGGAGTGGCTACACCTTC. Its translation is CASSQEVPGSGYTF. V usage is TRBV4-1 and J usage is TRBJ1-2, with D perhaps matching TRBD1 (5 bases). CDR1 and CDR2 (germline): MGHRA, YSYEKL. This CDR3 is 14 amino acids long. Trimming left V 0 bases short and J 7 bases short, with 12 bases between.

The chain joins TRBV2 to TRBJ2-7, with D possibly TRBD1 on 7 matching bases. Germline loops: CDR1 SNHLY, CDR2 FYNNEI. The CDR3 is made up of 12 amino acids. V lost 7 bases, J lost 3 bases, and 10 bases lay in between. Written as DNA, the CDR3 is TGTGCCAGCACAGGGGGGAACTACGAGCAGTACTTC. This gives the protein CASTGGNYEQYF. Variable domain in full (rest from reference TRBV2 and TRBJ2-7): EPEVTQTPSHQVTQMGQEVILRCVPISNHLYFYWYRQILGQKVEFLVSFYNNEISEKSEIFDDQFSVERPDGSNFTLKIRSTKLEDSAMYFCASTGGNYEQYFGPGTRLTVT.

The chain employs TRBV6-5 and TRBJ2-7; no reliable D call. The germline gives CDR1 MNHEY, CDR2 SVGAGI. V lost 6 bases to trimming and J lost 2 bases, with 14 bases between them. The CDR3 is 14 residues long. The CDR3 DNA follows: TGTGCCAGCAGCCCCCGGCGGACGCCCTACGAGCAGTACTTC. This translates into CASSPRRTPYEQYF.

CDR3 nucleotide sequence: TGTGCCAGCAGTTTACACCCGGGTTCGGGCTACGAGCAGTACTTC. Translating it yields CASSLHPGSGYEQYF. The rearrangement uses TRBV28 and TRBJ2-7; D ambiguous. The CDR3 contains 15 residues. Germline V gene lookup returns CDR1 MDHEN and CDR2 SYDVKM. V was cut by 2 bases and J by 3 bases, with 14 bases left in between.